Shown below are 3 T cell receptor beta chains from a single sample sequenced in a study of blood T cell repertoires in COVID-19. Generated by immunoSEQ multiplex PCR, the TCRdb table keeps only in-frame clones and is missing some. The sample has around 140,000 clones, under 90% seen once. Specimen: peripheral blood. Source of these receptors: a human donor in a cohort sampled during active COVID-19.

This clone has only a few counts. J is TRBJ1-6 and V is TRBV9; D gene ambiguous. Germline CDR1 is SGDLS and CDR2 is YYNGEE. CDR3 length: 16 residues. Trimming cost V 0 bases and J 8 bases, with 15 bases left between them. The CDR3 nucleotides are TGTGCCAGCAGCGTAGGAGGGAGGGCGACGGATTCACCCCTCCACTTT. Encoded protein: CASSVGGRATDSPLHF.

In DNA, the CDR3 is TGTGCCAGCAGCGTATTCCGGGACAGAGAAGAGACCCAGTACTTC. Its translation: CASSVFRDREETQYF. V is TRBV9 and J is TRBJ2-5; 7 positions match TRBD1. CDR3 length: 15 residues. Losses at the gene ends were 1 base for V and 3 bases for J; bases not matched to a gene: 6. Germline CDR1 SGDLS, CDR2 YYNGEE.

The chain recombines TRBV7-6 with TRBJ2-7, with a possible D match to TRBD2 (6 bases). Trimming shortened V by 5 bases and J by 3 bases, and 14 bases separated the two germline ends. The length of the CDR3 is 14 residues. CDR1 is SGHVS and CDR2 is FNYEAQ in the germline V gene. CDR3: CASSPGVGNYEQYF. The CDR3 DNA reads as TGTGCCAGCAGCCCGGGGGTGGGGAACTACGAGCAGTACTTC.